What follows describes a single T cell receptor beta chain. The specificity of this receptor is unknown. One base away there is no much larger clone; base qualities are not given. The entry originates in a study of shared clonotypes between healthy human individuals (dated by TCRdb to 2018 to 2020). In terms of the full investigation: The cohort included a few men and two women between 18 and 49 years of age. Per donor, three plates each were used for CD4 naive and CD4 memory, two for CD8 naive, and one for CD8 memory. The study deeply sequenced blood TCR repertoires of five healthy adults to estimate repertoire size and the extent of clonotype sharing between individuals. To increase sequencing depth and limit assay-specific biases, different laboratories used diverse techniques to prepare libraries and sequence TCR repertoires. Per donor, leukapheresis produced somewhere between about 0.94 and 9.5 billion PBMCs. What the authors observed across the whole study: Sampling was limited to blood, and TCR repertoires in tissue likely differ from TCR repertoires in blood. Larger estimated clonotype richness was generally found for naive subsets than for memory subsets. The genetic and exposure-history diversity represented was limited by the small number of donors. Higher generation probabilities were observed for clonotypes shared by all four sorted-subset donors than for non-shared clonotypes. Incomplete sequencing was indicated by rarefaction of sorted-subset datasets, despite the large sequencing depth. Across several donors, around 5% of naive CD4, roughly 3.8% of naive CD8, approximately 2.5% of memory CD4, and about 0.44% of memory CD8 clonotypes were shared. Pairwise subsampling indicated that sequencing depth was expected to affect the degree of clonotype sharing among donors.

The cysteine opens and the phenylalanine closes a CDR3 of 14 amino acids. Kept here is only the CDR3 DNA, which spans 42 bases and is read in frame from base 1. The germline V end is reduced by 4 bases and the J end by 5 bases; junction bases left unmatched: 7. The germline V gene (reference sequence) gives CDR1 as SGHNT and CDR2 as YYREEE. Healthy HIV-negative adults with no recently reported acute infections or vaccinations were included as donors. Every donor was a Caucasian adult living in Nashville, Tennessee, USA. Magnetic negative selection was used to enrich CD4+ T cells, after which naive cells were positively selected on CD45RA and the negative fraction became the memory subset. Blood was obtained by leukapheresis, after which PBMCs were separated by Ficoll-Histopaque density gradient centrifugation and cryopreserved in liquid nitrogen vapor phase. Analytical flow cytometry was used to check the purity and quantity of every magnetically sorted T cell population. Genomic DNA was isolated from every sorted fraction and measured by UV absorbance on a Nanodrop 2000c.

Using the deep immunoSEQ assay, TCR CDR3 regions were amplified from genomic DNA by multiplex PCR. Genomic DNA extracted from each cell subset was distributed evenly over all wells of several immunoSEQ 96-well plates, and each plate served as one replicate. For sorted subsets, around 200 ng genomic DNA, equal to approximately 30,000 T cell genomes, was loaded into each replicate PCR. Purified libraries were measured with a Qubit 3.0 fluorometer, size-checked on a Bioanalyzer 2100, and measured again with the KAPA Library Quantification kit. Every immunoSEQ 96-well plate was sequenced on a separate single-read 150-cycle Illumina NextSeq 550 flow cell. Concerning the study's data processing: Because the immunoSEQ output included only junctional sequences and no quality scores, the filtering could not be the same as the filtering used for full-length reads. To assign V/J genes and CDR3, sequences were annotated using PyIR, a Python wrapper for IgBLAST v1.9, with IMGT germline references. Reads with weak V/J assignments (E-value above 1e-6), missing CDR3, stop codons, out-of-frame junctions, or ambiguous translated residues were removed. V3J clonotypes were defined as sequences sharing the same inferred V gene, J gene, and CDR3 amino acid sequence. Percentage overlap between repertoires was computed as shared unique clonotypes divided by the size of the smaller repertoire. Richness of each repertoire was evaluated using RTK rarefaction, the Chao1 estimator, and Recon v2.1 estimates of unobserved clonotypes. Generation probabilities were computed with OLGA for all TCRbeta clonotypes obtained by the gDNA method from four donors. The table was pulled from immuneACCESS by TCRdb, which kept in-frame rearrangements only. Such tables lose some clones; where checked, under half of the loss comes from unresolved V genes, and the rest has no known cause. That table gives V, J and clone size, and the DNA gave D and trimming. The sample table holds roughly 2,500,000 clones, of which approximately 93% were seen once. The ten most abundant clones make up approximately 0.36% of the sample.

This receptor was taken from a man aged 18 to 29 in good health. Some clones in this sample may be carry-over from other donors' samples. The sample comprised naive CD4+ T cells from PBMCs. This specimen's cell subset or site label, per the study, means: CD45RA+ positively selected. This chain joins TRBV5-4 to TRBJ2-3, with 7 central nucleotides matching TRBD1. The CDR3 is CASSPRQGVDTQYF. The DNA sequence is as follows: TGTGCCAGCAGCCCCAGACAGGGTGTAGATACGCAGTATTTT.